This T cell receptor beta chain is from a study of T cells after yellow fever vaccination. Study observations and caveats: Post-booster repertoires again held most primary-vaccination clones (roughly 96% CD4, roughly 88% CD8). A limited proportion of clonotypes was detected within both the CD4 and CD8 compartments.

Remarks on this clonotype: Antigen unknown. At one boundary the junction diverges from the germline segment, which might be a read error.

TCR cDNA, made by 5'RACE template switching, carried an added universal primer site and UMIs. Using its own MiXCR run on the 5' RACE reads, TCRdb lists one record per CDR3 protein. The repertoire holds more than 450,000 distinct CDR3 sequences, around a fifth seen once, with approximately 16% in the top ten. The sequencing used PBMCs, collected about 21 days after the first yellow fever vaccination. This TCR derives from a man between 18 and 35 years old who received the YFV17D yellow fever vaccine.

The CDR3 DNA reads as TGTGCTAGCAGCTACAGGGCGGGCACCGGGGAGCTGTTTTTT. Translating gives CASSYRAGTGELFF. The chain recombines TRBV7-7 with TRBJ2-2; D perhaps matches TRBD1 (6 bases). Germline-derived CDR1 and CDR2 are SSHAT and FNYEAQ (reference sequence). The CDR3 contains 14 residues.